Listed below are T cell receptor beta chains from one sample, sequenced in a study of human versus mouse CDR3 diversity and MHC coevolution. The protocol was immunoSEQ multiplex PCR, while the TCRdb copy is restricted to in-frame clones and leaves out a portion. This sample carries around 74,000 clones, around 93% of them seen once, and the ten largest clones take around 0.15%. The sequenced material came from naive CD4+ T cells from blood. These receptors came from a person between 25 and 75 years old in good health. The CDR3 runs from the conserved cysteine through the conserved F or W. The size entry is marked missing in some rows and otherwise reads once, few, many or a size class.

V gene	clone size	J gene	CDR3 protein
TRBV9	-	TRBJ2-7	CASSQRTAGVEQYF
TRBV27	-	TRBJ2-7	CASSTGSGEQYF
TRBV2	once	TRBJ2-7	CASMTSGTGVHEQYF
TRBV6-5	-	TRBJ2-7	CASSYGQFSYEQYF
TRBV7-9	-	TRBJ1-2	CASSLLSGGRMGYTF
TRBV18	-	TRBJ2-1	CASSPQMAGYAYNEQFF
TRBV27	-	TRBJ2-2	CASSSGTGETGELFF
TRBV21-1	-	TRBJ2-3	CASSIGTAYFTDTQYF
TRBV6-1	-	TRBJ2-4	CASSERGNIQYF
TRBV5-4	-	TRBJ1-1	CASSSGGGGTEAFF
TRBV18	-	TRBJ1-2	CASSQRTGIDGYTF
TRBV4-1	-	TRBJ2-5	CASSPFERETQYF
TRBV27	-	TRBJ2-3	CASKWANTDTQYF
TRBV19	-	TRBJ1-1	CASSSGQRMNTEAFF
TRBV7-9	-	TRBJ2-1	CASRHTSGGSSYNEQFF
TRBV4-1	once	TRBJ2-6	CASSQEPVTGAGANVLTF
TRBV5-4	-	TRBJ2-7	CASSGRTGGPYEQYF
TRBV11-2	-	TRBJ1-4	CASSLPGSEKLFF
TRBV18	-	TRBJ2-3	CASSPPSGGARNTQYF
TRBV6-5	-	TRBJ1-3	CASSPISGNTIYF
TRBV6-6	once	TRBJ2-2	CASRTRTSGIAGELFF
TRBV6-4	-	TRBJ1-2	CASSVFPQGYGYTF
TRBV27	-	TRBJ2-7	CASSNFYEQYF
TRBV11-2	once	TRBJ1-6	CASSLGDSNSPLHF
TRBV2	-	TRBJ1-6	CASRTGTYNSPLHF
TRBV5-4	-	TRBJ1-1	CASSLRGGLNTEAFF
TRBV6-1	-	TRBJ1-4	CASSPDRNEKLFF
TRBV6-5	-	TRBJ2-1	CASSRDRGANEQFF
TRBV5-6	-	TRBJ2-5	CASSVRGRASARETQYF
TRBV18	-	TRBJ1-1	CASSPGDRRSAFF
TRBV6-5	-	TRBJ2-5	CASTGTRRSTQYF
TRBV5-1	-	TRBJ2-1	CASNQGVLSHNEQFF
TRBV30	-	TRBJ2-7	CAWSPLSYEQYF
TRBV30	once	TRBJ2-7	CAWSEMGLALYF
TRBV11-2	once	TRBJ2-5	CASSLTQRELETQYF
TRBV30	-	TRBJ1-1	CARSSRGIDTEAFF
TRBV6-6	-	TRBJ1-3	CASSSPGQGNTIYF
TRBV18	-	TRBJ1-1	CASSSDRNTEAFF
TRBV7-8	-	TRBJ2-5	CASSPSGGTKETQYF
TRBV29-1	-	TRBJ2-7	CSVEEHRTEDYEQYF
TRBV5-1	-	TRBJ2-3	CASTLFAGSPLDTQYF
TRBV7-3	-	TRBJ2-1	CASSFGTGGRNEQFF
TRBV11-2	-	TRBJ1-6	CASSSGREEYNSPLHF
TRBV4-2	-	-	CASSQGIRDSYEQYF